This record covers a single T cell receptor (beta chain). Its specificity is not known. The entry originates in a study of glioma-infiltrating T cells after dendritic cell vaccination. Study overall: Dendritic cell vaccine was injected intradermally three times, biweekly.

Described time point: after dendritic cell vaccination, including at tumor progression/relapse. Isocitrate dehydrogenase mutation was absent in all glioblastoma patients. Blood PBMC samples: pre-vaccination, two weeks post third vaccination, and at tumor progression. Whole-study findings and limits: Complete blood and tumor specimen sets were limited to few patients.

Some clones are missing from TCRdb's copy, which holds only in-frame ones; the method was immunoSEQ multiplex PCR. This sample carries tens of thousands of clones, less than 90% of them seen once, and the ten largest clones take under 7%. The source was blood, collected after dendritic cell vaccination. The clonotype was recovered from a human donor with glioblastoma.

CDR3: CASSNRFSNQPQHF. The CDR3, as DNA: TGTGCCAGCAGCAACAGGTTTAGCAATCAGCCCCAGCATTTT. This sequence joins TRBV27 and TRBJ1-5; a weak D match, TRBD1 (5 bases). Germline V gene data show CDR1 as MNHEY and CDR2 as SMNVEV (reference sequence). The V gene lost 6 bases and the J gene lost 0 bases, with 9 bases spanning the gap. The CDR3 loop spans 14 amino acids.